These T cell receptor beta chains were read from a single sample in a study of shared clonotypes between healthy human individuals. TCRdb keeps only in-frame clones here, not all; method: immunoSEQ multiplex PCR. In the table there are some 2,100,000 clones, 85% to 95% of which are singletons. The sample was naive CD8+ T cells from PBMCs. All receptors come from a man aged 18 to 29 in good health. Some clones in this sample may be carry-over from other donors' samples. CDR3s include the opening cysteine and the closing phenylalanine or tryptophan. Each record gives: clone size, V gene, J gene, D gene, CDR3 protein, CDR3 DNA. D genes are given only for firm matches. The size of a clone is reported for some rows only, either as once, few or many, or as a class for expanded clones.

>NA|TRBV25-1|TRBJ1-3|NA
CASSVGNTIYF
TGTGCCAGCAGTGTTGGAAACACCATATATTTT
>NA|TRBV6-5|TRBJ2-5|NA
CASSYSRLGETQYF
TGTGCCAGCAGTTACAGCAGGCTGGGGGAGACCCAGTACTTC
>NA|TRBV27|TRBJ2-5|NA
CASSGQETQYF
TGTGCCAGCAGTGGTCAAGAGACCCAGTACTTC
>NA|TRBV29-1|TRBJ2-1|TRBD2
CSVEGLAGKIYNEQFF
TGCAGCGTTGAGGGACTAGCGGGGAAGATATACAATGAGCAGTTCTTC
>NA|TRBV2|TRBJ2-5|NA
CVYRDLKETQYF
TGTGTATACAGAGATCTAAAAGAGACCCAGTACTTC
>NA|TRBV29-1|TRBJ2-1|NA
CSHSTGSFNEQFF
TGCAGCCACAGTACAGGGTCATTCAATGAGCAGTTCTTC
>NA|TRBV5-1|TRBJ2-7|TRBD1
CASSLGGQGVYSYEQYF
TGCGCCAGCAGCTTGGGTGGACAGGGGGTTTACTCCTACGAGCAGTACTTC
>NA|TRBV28|TRBJ2-4|TRBD1
CASRRDRAAKNIQYF
TGTGCCAGCAGAAGGGACAGGGCGGCCAAAAACATTCAGTACTTC
>NA|TRBV28|TRBJ2-7|NA
CASSLNSGRATYEQYF
TGTGCCAGCAGTTTAAATTCGGGAAGGGCGACCTACGAGCAGTACTTC
>NA|TRBV2|TRBJ2-7|NA
CASGSAGAYEQYF
TGTGCCAGCGGGTCGGCAGGGGCCTACGAGCAGTACTTC
>NA|TRBV9|TRBJ2-1|TRBD2
CASSGMASGPPGNEQFF
TGTGCCAGCAGCGGGATGGCTAGCGGGCCTCCAGGGAATGAGCAGTTCTTC
>NA|TRBV9|TRBJ2-7|NA
CASSPRGSGFYEQYF
TGTGCCAGCAGCCCCCGGGGTAGCGGATTCTACGAGCAGTACTTC
>once|TRBV7-8|TRBJ2-7|NA
CASSLAGLDSYEQYF
TGTGCCAGCAGCTTAGCGGGGCTAGACAGCTACGAGCAGTACTTC
>NA|TRBV18|TRBJ1-3|NA
CASSRTGRGSPGNTIYF
TGTGCCAGCTCACGAACGGGGAGGGGGTCTCCCGGAAACACCATATATTTT
>NA|TRBV23-1|TRBJ2-6|TRBD1
CASVRTGTGANVLTF
TGCGCCAGCGTCAGGACAGGGACTGGGGCCAACGTCCTGACTTTC
>NA|TRBV11-2|TRBJ2-7|NA
CASSLARGPLDYEQYF
TGTGCCAGCAGCTTAGCCAGGGGACCATTAGACTACGAGCAGTACTTC
>NA|TRBV7-3|TRBJ2-6|TRBD2
CASSSREAGANVLTF
TGTGCCAGCAGCTCGCGGGAGGCTGGGGCCAACGTCCTGACTTTC
>NA|TRBV6-6|TRBJ2-3|NA
CASGAGSTDTQYF
TGTGCCAGTGGGGCAGGGAGCACAGATACGCAGTATTTT
>NA|TRBV10-3|TRBJ1-3|NA
CAINRRGIEAGNTIYF
TGTGCCATCAACCGAAGGGGCATTGAGGCTGGAAACACCATATATTTT
>NA|TRBV7-2|TRBJ1-1|NA
CASSSRQQGQGAGEAFF
TGTGCCAGCAGCTCACGTCAGCAGGGTCAAGGAGCCGGTGAAGCTTTCTTT
>once|TRBV7-9|TRBJ1-4|NA
CASSLGDLATNEKLFF
TGTGCCAGCAGCTTAGGGGACCTTGCAACTAATGAAAAACTGTTTTTT
>NA|TRBV19|TRBJ2-2|NA
CASSPGQAGELFF
TGTGCCAGTAGTCCCGGACAAGCCGGGGAGCTGTTTTTT
>NA|TRBV7-9|TRBJ1-4|NA
CASSPTGTNEKLFF
TGTGCCAGCAGCCCAACAGGGACTAATGAAAAACTGTTTTTT